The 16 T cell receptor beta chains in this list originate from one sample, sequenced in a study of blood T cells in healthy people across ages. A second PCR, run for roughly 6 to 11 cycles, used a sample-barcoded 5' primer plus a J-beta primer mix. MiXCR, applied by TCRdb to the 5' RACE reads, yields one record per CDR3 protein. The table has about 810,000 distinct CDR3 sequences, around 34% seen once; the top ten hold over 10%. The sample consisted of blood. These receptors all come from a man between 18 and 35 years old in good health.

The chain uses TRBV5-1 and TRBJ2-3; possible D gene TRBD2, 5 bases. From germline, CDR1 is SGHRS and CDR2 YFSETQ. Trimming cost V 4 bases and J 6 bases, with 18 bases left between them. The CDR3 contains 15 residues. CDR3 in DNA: TGCGCCAGCAGCCCCCTCCGGGGTACACACGATACGCAGTATTTT. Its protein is CASSPLRGTHDTQYF.

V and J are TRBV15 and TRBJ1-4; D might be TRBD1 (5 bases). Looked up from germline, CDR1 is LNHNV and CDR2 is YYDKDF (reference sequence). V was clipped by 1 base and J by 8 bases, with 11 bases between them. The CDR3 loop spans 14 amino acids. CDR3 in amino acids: CATSRGGRGEKLFF. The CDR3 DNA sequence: TGTGCCACCAGCAGAGGTGGAAGGGGCGAAAAACTGTTTTTT.

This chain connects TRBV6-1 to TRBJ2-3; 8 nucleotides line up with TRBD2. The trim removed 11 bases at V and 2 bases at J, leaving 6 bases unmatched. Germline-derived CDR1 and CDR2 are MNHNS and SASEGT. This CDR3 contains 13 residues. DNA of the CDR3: TGTGCCGGTAGCGGGGTTTTCACAGATACGCAGTATTTT. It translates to CAGSGVFTDTQYF.

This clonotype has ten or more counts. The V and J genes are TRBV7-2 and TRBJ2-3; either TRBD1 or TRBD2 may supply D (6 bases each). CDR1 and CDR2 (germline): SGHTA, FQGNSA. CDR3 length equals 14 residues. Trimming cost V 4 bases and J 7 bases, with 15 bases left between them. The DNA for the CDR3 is TGTGCCAGCAGCTCCCGAAGGGGGGCGAATACGCAGTATTTT. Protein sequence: CASSSRRGANTQYF.

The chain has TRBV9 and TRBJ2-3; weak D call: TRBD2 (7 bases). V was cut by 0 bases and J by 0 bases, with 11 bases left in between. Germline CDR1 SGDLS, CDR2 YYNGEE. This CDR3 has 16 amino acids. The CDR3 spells CASSVDGGGSTDTQYF. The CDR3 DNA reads TGTGCCAGCAGCGTAGACGGCGGGGGCAGCACAGATACGCAGTATTTT.

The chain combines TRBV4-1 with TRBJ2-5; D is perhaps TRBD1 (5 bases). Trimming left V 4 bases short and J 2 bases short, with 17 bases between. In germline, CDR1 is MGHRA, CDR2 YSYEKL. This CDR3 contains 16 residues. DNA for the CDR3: TGCGCCAGCAGCCTCCACAGGCTTGTAGAACAAGAGACCCAGTACTTC. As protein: CASSLHRLVEQETQYF.

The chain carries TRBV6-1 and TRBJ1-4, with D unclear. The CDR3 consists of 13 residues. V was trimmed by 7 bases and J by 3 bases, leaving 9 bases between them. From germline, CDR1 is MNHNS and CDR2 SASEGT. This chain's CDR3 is CASIRQSNEKLFF. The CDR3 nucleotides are TGTGCCAGCATAAGGCAGTCTAATGAAAAACTGTTTTTT.

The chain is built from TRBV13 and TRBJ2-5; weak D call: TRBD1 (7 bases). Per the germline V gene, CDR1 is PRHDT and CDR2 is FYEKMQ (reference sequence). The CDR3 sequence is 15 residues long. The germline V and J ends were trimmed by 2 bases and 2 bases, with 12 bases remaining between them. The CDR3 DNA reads TGTGCCAGCAGCTTACCCCAGGGGGGTCAAGAGACCCAGTACTTC. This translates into CASSLPQGGQETQYF.

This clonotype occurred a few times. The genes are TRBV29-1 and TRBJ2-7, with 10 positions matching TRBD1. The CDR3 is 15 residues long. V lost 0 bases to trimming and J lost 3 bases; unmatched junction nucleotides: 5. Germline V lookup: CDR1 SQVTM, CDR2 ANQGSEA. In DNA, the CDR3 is TGCAGCGTTGAAGATCGGCGGGACAGGGGCTACGAGCAGTACTTC. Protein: CSVEDRRDRGYEQYF.

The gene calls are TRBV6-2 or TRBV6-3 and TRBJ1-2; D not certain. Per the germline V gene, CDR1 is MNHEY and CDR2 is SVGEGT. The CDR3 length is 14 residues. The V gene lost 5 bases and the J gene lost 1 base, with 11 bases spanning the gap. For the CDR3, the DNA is TGTGCCAGCAGTACCCAGTCGGGTAACTATGGCTACACCTTC. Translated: CASSTQSGNYGYTF.

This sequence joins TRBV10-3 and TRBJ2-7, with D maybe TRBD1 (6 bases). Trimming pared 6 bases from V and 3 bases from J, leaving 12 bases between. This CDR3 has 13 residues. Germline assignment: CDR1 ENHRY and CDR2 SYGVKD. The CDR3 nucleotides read TGTGCCATCAGCTACAGGGATGGCTACGAGCAGTACTTC. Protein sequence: CAISYRDGYEQYF.

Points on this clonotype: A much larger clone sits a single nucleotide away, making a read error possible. For the CDR3, the DNA is TGTGCCAGCAGCTCTCCCGAGGCGGGACAGGACGACAAGGAGCAGTTCTTC. Its translation: CASSSPEAGQDDKEQFF. The chain recombines TRBV12-3 or TRBV12-4 with TRBJ2-1; 8 nucleotides line up with TRBD1. The CDR3 length is 17 residues.

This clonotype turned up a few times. The CDR3 region has the DNA TGCAGTGCTAGGAGCGGGGCGAAGACAGATACGCAGTATTTT. This encodes CSARSGAKTDTQYF. The V gene is TRBV20-1, the J gene TRBJ2-3, with 7 bases fitting TRBD2. The V and J ends lost 3 bases and 3 bases, in that order; junction bases with no gene match: 6. The germline CDR1 and CDR2 sequences are DFQATT and SNEGSKA (reference sequence). The CDR3 consists of 14 residues.

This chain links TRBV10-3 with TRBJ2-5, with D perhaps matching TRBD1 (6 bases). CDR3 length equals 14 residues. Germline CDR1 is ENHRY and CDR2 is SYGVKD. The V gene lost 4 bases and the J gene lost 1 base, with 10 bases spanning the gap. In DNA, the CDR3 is TGTGCCATCAGTGCCCGGGACACCCAAGAGACCCAGTACTTC. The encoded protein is CAISARDTQETQYF.

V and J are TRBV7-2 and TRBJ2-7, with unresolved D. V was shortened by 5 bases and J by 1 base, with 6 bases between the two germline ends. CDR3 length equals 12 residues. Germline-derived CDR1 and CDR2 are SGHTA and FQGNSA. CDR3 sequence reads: CASSPFSYEQYF. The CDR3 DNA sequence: TGTGCCAGCAGCCCCTTTTCCTACGAGCAGTACTTC.

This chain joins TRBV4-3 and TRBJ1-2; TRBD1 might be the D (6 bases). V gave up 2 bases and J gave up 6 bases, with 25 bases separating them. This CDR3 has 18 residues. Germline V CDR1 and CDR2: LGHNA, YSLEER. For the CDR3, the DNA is TGCGCCAGCAGCCAACGACAAATGGGGGACACCCTGAGCGATGGCTACACCTTC. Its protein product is CASSQRQMGDTLSDGYTF.